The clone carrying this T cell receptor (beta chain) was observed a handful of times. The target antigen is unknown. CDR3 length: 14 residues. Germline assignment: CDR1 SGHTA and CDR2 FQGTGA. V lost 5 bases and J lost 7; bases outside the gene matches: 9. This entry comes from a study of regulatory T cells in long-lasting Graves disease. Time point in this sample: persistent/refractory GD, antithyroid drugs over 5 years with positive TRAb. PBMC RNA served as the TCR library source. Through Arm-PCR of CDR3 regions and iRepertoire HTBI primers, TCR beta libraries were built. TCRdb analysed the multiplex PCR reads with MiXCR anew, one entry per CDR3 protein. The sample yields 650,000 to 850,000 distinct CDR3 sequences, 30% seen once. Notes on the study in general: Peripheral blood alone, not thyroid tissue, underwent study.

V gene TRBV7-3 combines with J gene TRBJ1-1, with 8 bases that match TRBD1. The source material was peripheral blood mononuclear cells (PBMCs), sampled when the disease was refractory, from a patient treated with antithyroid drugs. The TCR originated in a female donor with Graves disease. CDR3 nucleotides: TGTGCCAGCAGCGCTACAGGGGGGAACGGTGAAGCTTTCTTT. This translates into CASSATGGNGEAFF.